This entry is about one TCR beta chain. Its antigen has not been determined. Qualities for individual bases were not recorded, and no much larger clone is one base off. This sample was taken from a study of T cell changes during pregnancy in multiple sclerosis (dated 2019 in TCRdb). With respect to the entire study: The study examined how the T cell repertoire changed over the course of pregnancy in women with multiple sclerosis.

Library preparation used the immunoSEQ multiplex PCR assay. What TCRdb holds here is the immuneACCESS table cut down to in-frame rearrangements. Part of the clones is not present; checked against another copy, under half of the missing clones reflect an unresolved V gene, and the others are unexplained. This sample has around 63,000 clones in its table, and 85% to 95% of those were observed once. Less than 4% of the sample lies in the top ten. This material consisted of CD8+ T cells from peripheral blood mononuclear cells, taken in the third trimester of pregnancy. This receptor was obtained from a female donor in good health, enrolled as a control in a pregnancy study.

The CDR3 loop reads CASSEGSTGESFF. The DNA sequence is given as TGTGCCAGCAGTGAAGGGAGTACAGGGGAATCTTTCTTT. This receptor chain uses TRBV2 and TRBJ1-1, and 7 junction bases match TRBD1. From the germline V gene, CDR1 is SNHLY and CDR2 is FYNNEI. The CDR3 holds 13 amino acids from the cysteine to the phenylalanine. CDR3 DNA is the only sequence kept; it has 39 bases, read in frame from the first base. V and J are trimmed by 1 base and 12 bases, and the gene matches miss 8 bases of the junction.